The 27 T cell receptor beta chains below come from one sample, sequenced in a study of blood T cells in healthy people across ages. It was with a sample-barcoded 5' primer and a J-beta primer mix that a second PCR of roughly 7 to 12 cycles was run. In TCRdb, the 5' RACE reads were re-called with MiXCR into one record per CDR3 protein. The sample holds 1.5 million to 2 million distinct CDR3 sequences; roughly 32% are singletons and the top ten take about 11%. The specimen was blood. The receptors derive from a woman aged 25 to 45 in good health.

V and J are TRBV6-5 and TRBJ2-5; possibly TRBD2 for D (6 bases). Matching the DNA end better, TRBJ2-7 makes the J call doubtful. The CDR3 covers 13 residues. From germline, CDR1 is MNHEY and CDR2 SVGAGI. CDR3 coding DNA: TGTGCCAGCAGTTACGGCGGGAACTACGAGCAGTACTTC. It encodes CASSYGGNYEQYF.

The chain couples TRBV3-1 to TRBJ2-5; 8 positions match TRBD2. V shed 1 base and J 11 bases; nucleotides not matched to a gene: 9. The germline V gene encodes CDR1 LGHDT and CDR2 YNNKEL (reference sequence). This CDR3 region has 14 residues. CDR3 region: CASSQGRGGREQYF. The CDR3 DNA sequence: TGTGCCAGCAGCCAAGGCCGGGGGGGCAGGGAGCAGTACTTC.

This sequence joins TRBV5-1 and TRBJ1-2, with 8 positions matching TRBD1. The CDR3 length is 14 residues. The V segment lost 1 base and the J segment 3 bases; nucleotides outside the gene matches: 2. CDR1 and CDR2 from the germline V gene are SGHRS and YFSETQ. CDR3 protein: CASSLLGQDYGYTF. The CDR3 DNA sequence: TGCGCCAGCAGCTTGTTGGGACAGGACTATGGCTACACCTTC.

This clonotype was detected a few times. The chain recombines TRBV20-1 with TRBJ2-4, with a tentative D call TRBD1 (5 bases). The CDR3 extends over 14 amino acids. The ends were cut back, 4 bases at V and 8 bases at J, with 18 bases in the middle. Per germline, CDR1 DFQATT and CDR2 SNEGSKA (reference sequence). CDR3 in amino acids: CSAIPGISRDIQYF. In nucleotides, the CDR3 is TGCAGTGCTATCCCAGGGATTTCTAGGGACATTCAGTACTTC.

Ten or more counts support this clonotype. The V gene is TRBV7-9, the J gene TRBJ2-7, with TRBD1 matching over 7 bases. V lost 1 base and J lost 3; bases outside the gene matches: 9. Germline V gene lookup returns CDR1 SEHNR and CDR2 FQNEAQ (reference sequence). The CDR3 length is 16 residues. The CDR3, as DNA: TGTGCCAGCAGCTTAGACCCTGGCAGGGGGATCTACGAGCAGTACTTC. It codes for CASSLDPGRGIYEQYF.

The rearrangement links TRBV27 to TRBJ2-5; possible D gene TRBD1, 5 bases. The CDR3 has 13 amino acids. The V and J ends lost 8 bases and 3 bases respectively, with 13 bases between them. Germline loops: CDR1 MNHEY, CDR2 SMNVEV (reference sequence). CDR3 amino acids: CASRAPREETQYF. The CDR3 coding sequence is TGTGCCAGCCGGGCCCCCAGGGAAGAGACCCAGTACTTC.

The J gene is TRBJ1-1, the V gene TRBV11-2, with D unresolved. The V and J ends lost 5 bases and 5 bases respectively, with 15 bases between them. CDR1 and CDR2 from the germline V gene are SGHAT and FQNNGV. CDR3 length: 14 amino acids. CDR3: CASSASQRGTEAFF. The CDR3 DNA reads TGTGCCAGCAGCGCATCGCAACGAGGGACTGAAGCTTTCTTT.

This clonotype came up many times. The chain links TRBV10-3 to TRBJ2-7; 9 bases agree with TRBD1. The V segment lost 11 bases and the J segment 4 bases; nucleotides outside the gene matches: 6. CDR1 is ENHRY, CDR2 SYGVKD, per germline. The CDR3 totals 12 residues. The CDR3 nucleotides read TGTGCCGTACAGGGGGCTTCTTACGAGCAGTACTTC. Translating it yields CAVQGASYEQYF.

The chain is built from TRBV9 and TRBJ2-5; no clear D. The CDR3 contains 14 residues. Germline V gene sequence: CDR1 SGDLS, CDR2 YYNGEE. Trimming removed 0 bases from V and 4 bases from J, with 10 bases in between. CDR3 in DNA: TGTGCCAGCAGCGTAGGACAACCCGGAGAGACCCAGTACTTC. Translated, it gives CASSVGQPGETQYF.

The CDR3 loop is CASRQGFLSNQPQHF. The CDR3 DNA reads as TGCGCCAGCAGACAGGGTTTTCTTAGCAATCAGCCCCAGCATTTT. This chain uses TRBV4-1 with TRBJ1-5; D may be TRBD1 (6 bases). This CDR3 has 15 residues. Germline assignment: CDR1 MGHRA and CDR2 YSYEKL. V lost 6 bases to trimming and J lost 0 bases, with 12 bases between them.

The chain joins TRBV20-1 to TRBJ1-2; D perhaps matches TRBD1 (6 bases). The length of the CDR3 is 16 residues. Germline CDR1 reads DFQATT; CDR2 reads SNEGSKA (reference sequence). V lost 3 bases to trimming and J lost 4 bases, with 21 bases between them. Here the CDR3 reads CSARPSGTLGFYGYTF. Here the CDR3 DNA reads TGCAGTGCTAGGCCATCCGGGACACTGGGGTTCTATGGCTACACCTTC.

This chain links TRBV7-8 with TRBJ2-5; D uncertain. CDR1 and CDR2 (germline): SGHVS, FQNEAQ. The CDR3 covers 16 residues. V lost 1 base, J lost 1 base, and 13 bases lay in between. CDR3 protein: CASSLENSFLQETQYF. The CDR3 region has the DNA TGTGCCAGCAGCTTAGAAAATAGCTTCCTCCAAGAGACCCAGTACTTC.

The rearrangement joins TRBV5-1 to TRBJ1-2, with TRBD1 matching 7 bases. CDR1 is SGHRS, CDR2 YFSETQ, per germline. V lost 4 bases, J lost 5 bases, and 11 bases stayed unmatched. This CDR3 is 15 amino acids long. Here the CDR3 reads CASSPLGQKNYGYTF. DNA for the CDR3: TGCGCCAGCAGCCCGTTGGGACAGAAAAATTATGGCTACACCTTC.

The V and J genes are TRBV20-1 and TRBJ1-2; no clear D gene. The CDR3 is 13 residues long. Germline CDR1 reads DFQATT; CDR2 reads SNEGSKA (reference sequence). V was pared by 5 bases and J by 1 base, with 11 bases between. For the CDR3, the DNA is TGCAGTGCTTGGGCAGCAGTTAACTATGGCTACACCTTC. The encoded protein is CSAWAAVNYGYTF.

This chain connects TRBV4-2 to TRBJ2-1, with D maybe TRBD2 (6 bases). Per germline, CDR1 LGHNA and CDR2 YNFKEQ. V gave up 0 bases and J gave up 8 bases, with 17 bases separating them. This CDR3 is built from 16 residues. CDR3 in DNA: TGTGCCAGCAGCCAAGACCGGGCGGGGAGCACCCATGAGCAGTTCTTC. As protein: CASSQDRAGSTHEQFF.

The V and J genes are TRBV7-3 and TRBJ1-1, with no clear D. Trimming took 2 bases from V and 2 from J, leaving 6 bases between them. Germline CDR1 reads SGHTA; CDR2 reads FQGTGA. This CDR3 spans 13 amino acids. CDR3 DNA: TGTGCCAGCAGCTTATTGCATAACACTGAAGCTTTCTTT. It yields the protein CASSLLHNTEAFF.

This chain links TRBV5-1 with TRBJ2-7; TRBD2 might be the D (6 bases). The CDR3 is 14 amino acids. V shed 2 bases and J shed 4 bases, with 13 bases lying between them. Per germline, CDR1 SGHRS and CDR2 YFSETQ. In nucleotides, the CDR3 is TGCGCCAGCAGCTTCAGGAGACTAGTGTACGAGCAGTACTTC. This encodes CASSFRRLVYEQYF.

J is TRBJ2-6 and V is TRBV2, with a tentative D call TRBD2 (5 bases). V lost 7 bases and J 0 bases, leaving 13 bases between the germline ends. Looked up from germline, CDR1 is SNHLY and CDR2 is FYNNEI. This CDR3 contains 16 residues. DNA for the CDR3: TGTGCCAGCATTATCCCGGGGTCCTCTGGGGCCAACGTCCTGACTTTC. This translates into CASIIPGSSGANVLTF.

To note about this clonotype: An end of the junction differs from the germline gene, which may be a read error. V gene TRBV9 combines with J gene TRBJ1-5, with TRBD1 as a possible D gene (6 bases). CDR3 size: 16 residues. The germline gives CDR1 SGDLS, CDR2 YYNGEE. This CDR3 is CVSSPWGPGQNQPQHF. CDR3 DNA sequence: TGTGTCAGCAGCCCCTGGGGACCAGGACAGAATCAGCCCCAGCATTTT. Variable domain in full (rest from reference TRBV9 and TRBJ1-5): DSGVTQTPKHLITATGQRVTLRCSPRSGDLSVYWYQQSLDQGLQFLIQYYNGEERAKGNILERFSAQQFPDLHSELNLSSLELGDSALYFCVSSPWGPGQNQPQHFGDGTRLSIL.

V gene TRBV12-3 or TRBV12-4 combines with J gene TRBJ2-5, with D possibly being TRBD2 (6 bases). Trimming removed 3 bases at V and 7 bases at J, with 15 bases between. CDR3 length: 14 amino acids. In DNA, the CDR3 is TGTGCCAGCAGTTTGGAGGGCCACCGCGGGACCCAGTACTTC. Residues: CASSLEGHRGTQYF.

This chain links TRBV12-3 or TRBV12-4 with TRBJ1-2; D gene unclear. V was clipped by 6 bases and J by 1 base, with 15 bases between them. The CDR3 loop spans 15 amino acids. The CDR3 protein is CASSPDGINNYGYTF. The CDR3 DNA reads as TGTGCCAGCAGCCCGGACGGCATCAATAACTATGGCTACACCTTC.

V gene TRBV20-1 combines with J gene TRBJ2-5; D gene uncertain. CDR3 length: 12 residues. In germline, CDR1 is DFQATT, CDR2 SNEGSKA (reference sequence). V lost 1 base, J lost 4 bases, and 7 bases lay in between. The CDR3: CSARGLVETQYF. The DNA for the CDR3 is TGCAGTGCTAGAGGACTGGTAGAGACCCAGTACTTC.

V usage is TRBV5-8 and J usage is TRBJ2-7; D unclear. CDR1 is SGHTS and CDR2 is YDEGEE in the germline V gene. This CDR3 is built from 11 residues. Deletions cut 4 bases from V and 4 bases from J, with 6 bases between. CDR3 loop: CASSALYEQYF. CDR3 nucleotides: TGTGCCAGCAGCGCATTATACGAGCAGTACTTC. The full variable domain, with the rest looked up from reference TRBV5-8 and TRBJ2-7, is EAGVTQSPTHLIKTRGQQATLRCSPISGHTSVYWYQQALGLGLQFLLWYDEGEERNRGNFPPRFSGRQFPNYSSELNVNALELEDSALYLCASSALYEQYFGPGTRLTVT.

The chain has TRBV12-3 or TRBV12-4 and TRBJ1-2, with D uncertain. This CDR3 has 15 residues. With 5 bases removed from V and 1 base from J, the gap between germline ends came to 14 bases. In nucleotides, the CDR3 is TGTGCCAGCAGTCCCACCGGCGGGGTTAACTATGGCTACACCTTC. This sequence encodes CASSPTGGVNYGYTF.

This clonotype was detected ten times or more. This rearrangement joins TRBV4-2 to TRBJ2-7; 11 positions agree with TRBD2. CDR1 is LGHNA, CDR2 YNFKEQ, per germline. The CDR3 totals 14 residues. V lost 4 bases to trimming and J lost 4 bases; unmatched junction nucleotides: 3. The CDR3 is CASSRLAGRYEQYF. DNA of the CDR3: TGTGCCAGCAGCCGACTAGCGGGGCGATACGAGCAGTACTTC.

This clonotype was seen only a few times. The gene calls are TRBV6-6 and TRBJ1-5; D call uncertain. CDR3 length: 13 residues. From germline, CDR1 is MNHNY and CDR2 SVGAGI (reference sequence). V shed 6 bases and J shed 2 bases, with 8 bases lying between them. The CDR3 sequence is CASRIGGNQPQHF. The CDR3 DNA sequence: TGTGCCAGCAGAATCGGTGGCAATCAGCCCCAGCATTTT.

This chain joins TRBV5-1 and TRBJ2-7; D gene unclear. The germline gives CDR1 SGHRS, CDR2 YFSETQ. This CDR3 has 12 amino acids. Trimming took off 2 bases at V and 12 bases at J, with 15 bases between the two ends. CDR3 region: CASSFPQETPYF. The CDR3 coding sequence is TGCGCCAGCAGCTTCCCCCAGGAGACCCCGTACTTC. Complete variable domain (other parts from reference TRBV5-1 and TRBJ2-7): KAGVTQTPRYLIKTRGQQVTLSCSPISGHRSVSWYQQTPGQGLQFLFEYFSETQRNKGNFPGRFSGRQFSNSRSEMNVSTLELGDSALYLCASSFPQETPYFGPGTRLTVT.